Shown below are 18 T cell receptor beta chains from a single sample sequenced in a study of glioma-infiltrating T cells after dendritic cell vaccination. The table came from immunoSEQ multiplex PCR; TCRdb's copy has only in-frame clones and leaves some out. The sample lists tens of thousands of clones, roughly 84% seen once, with 2% to 2.5% in the top ten. Time point: after dendritic cell vaccination, including at tumor progression/relapse. The sample consisted of blood, taken after dendritic cell vaccination. These TCRs come from a human donor with glioblastoma.

This rearrangement joins TRBV7-6 to TRBJ2-7; TRBD2 matches at 7 bases. The CDR3 sequence is 12 residues long. Germline V CDR1 and CDR2: SGHVS, FNYEAQ. The V gene end was trimmed by 2 bases and the J gene end by 6 bases; junction bases not matched to a gene: 1. CDR3 loop: CASSLSGVEQYF. The CDR3 region has the DNA TGTGCCAGCAGCTTAAGCGGGGTCGAGCAGTACTTC. The entire variable domain, with the rest obtained from reference TRBV7-6 and TRBJ2-7, is as follows: GAGVSQSPRYKVTKRGQDVALRCDPISGHVSLYWYRQALGQGPEFLTYFNYEAQQDKSGLPNDRFSAERPEGSISTLTIQRTEQRDSAMYRCASSLSGVEQYFGPGTRLTVT.

The chain links TRBV5-1 to TRBJ1-3; D remains ambiguous. V was cut by 2 bases and J by 4 bases, with 13 bases left in between. CDR1 and CDR2 (germline): SGHRS, YFSETQ. The CDR3 loop spans 15 amino acids. The CDR3 spells CASSLTGSTGNTIYF. As DNA, the CDR3 is TGCGCCAGCAGCTTAACGGGAAGTACAGGAAACACCATATATTTT. Full variable domain (outside the CDR3, taken from reference TRBV5-1 and TRBJ1-3): KAGVTQTPRYLIKTRGQQVTLSCSPISGHRSVSWYQQTPGQGLQFLFEYFSETQRNKGNFPGRFSGRQFSNSRSEMNVSTLELGDSALYLCASSLTGSTGNTIYFGEGSWLTVV.

The chain links TRBV7-8 to TRBJ1-2, with 8 bases fitting TRBD1. The CDR3 spans 14 residues. V lost 1 base, J lost 8 bases, and 6 bases stayed unmatched. Looked up from germline, CDR1 is SGHVS and CDR2 is FQNEAQ. CDR3 loop: CASSLGGQVNGYTF. The DNA of the CDR3 is TGTGCCAGCAGCTTAGGGGGACAGGTCAACGGCTACACCTTC.

This chain's CDR3 is CASSPVGTGATYEQYF. Here the CDR3 DNA reads TGTGCCAGCTCACCTGTGGGGACAGGGGCCACCTACGAGCAGTACTTC. The V call is TRBV18, the J call TRBJ2-7, with 10 nucleotides matching TRBD1. V lost 3 bases to trimming and J lost 2 bases; unmatched junction nucleotides: 7. Germline V gene sequence: CDR1 KGHSH, CDR2 LQKENI. The CDR3 has 16 amino acids.

This clone came up once. The J gene is TRBJ1-1, the V gene TRBV18; 8 bases are a match to TRBD1. Per the germline V gene, CDR1 is KGHSH and CDR2 is LQKENI. This CDR3 has 11 amino acids. V was clipped by 3 bases and J by 11 bases; unmatched bases: 2. The CDR3 sequence is CASSPQGAAFF. In nucleotides, the CDR3 is TGTGCCAGCTCACCCCAGGGGGCGGCTTTCTTT.

This clone was found once. This rearrangement joins TRBV7-9 to TRBJ2-3; 7 positions agree with TRBD2. This CDR3 contains 14 residues. V shed 8 bases, J shed 0 bases, and the junction held 5 bases outside the gene matches. Germline V CDR1 and CDR2: SEHNR, FQNEAQ (reference sequence). CDR3 nucleotide sequence: TGTGCCAGCCTCACTAGCGTCAGCACAGATACGCAGTATTTT. It translates to CASLTSVSTDTQYF.

This rearrangement joins TRBV14 to TRBJ1-5, with D uncertain. Per the germline V gene, CDR1 is SGHDN and CDR2 is FVKESK. The CDR3 is made up of 14 amino acids. V was cut by 3 bases and J by 4 bases, with 10 bases left in between. The chain's CDR3 is CASSQGGRNQPQHF. Here the CDR3 DNA reads TGTGCCAGCAGCCAGGGCGGGAGGAATCAGCCCCAGCATTTT.

This chain joins TRBV2 and TRBJ1-2; perhaps TRBD1 as D (6 bases). Looked up from germline, CDR1 is SNHLY and CDR2 is FYNNEI. This CDR3 is built from 14 residues. Trimming cost V 10 bases and J 4 bases, with 19 bases left between them. The CDR3 DNA sequence: TGTGCCACCCAAGGCGGGTACAGGGTCTATGGCTACACCTTC. Protein sequence: CATQGGYRVYGYTF.

This clone was observed a handful of times. The chain employs TRBV10-1 and TRBJ2-7, with D perhaps TRBD2 (5 bases). V lost 0 bases and J 6 bases, leaving 12 bases between the germline ends. Germline values: CDR1 WNHNN, CDR2 SYGVQD (reference sequence). CDR3 length: 14 amino acids. CDR3 protein: CASSESRESSEQYF. CDR3 nucleotides: TGCGCCAGCAGTGAGTCGAGGGAGTCCAGCGAGCAGTACTTC.

V gene TRBV5-1 combines with J gene TRBJ1-1; D gene ambiguous. CDR1 and CDR2 from the germline V gene are SGHRS and YFSETQ. The ends were cut back, 2 bases at V and 3 bases at J, with 14 bases in the middle. The length of the CDR3 is 15 residues. The CDR3 protein is CASSLREGWDTEAFF. The CDR3 nucleotides are TGCGCCAGCAGCTTAAGAGAGGGTTGGGACACTGAAGCTTTCTTT.

The rearrangement uses TRBV14 and TRBJ2-7; 10 nucleotides agree with TRBD2. CDR3 length: 21 amino acids. V was pared by 0 bases and J by 4 bases, with 21 bases of the junction left unmatched. CDR1 and CDR2 (germline): SGHDN, FVKESK. The DNA of the CDR3 is TGTGCCAGCAGCCAAGATCAACGGCTAGCGGGGGCCCCGAACGTGGTTTACGAGCAGTACTTC. This encodes CASSQDQRLAGAPNVVYEQYF.

This clone was picked up a small number of times. The chain combines TRBV2 with TRBJ2-7; D may be TRBD1 (6 bases). Trimming shortened V by 4 bases and J by 5 bases, and 12 bases separated the two germline ends. The CDR3 spans 13 residues. Germline V CDR1 and CDR2: SNHLY, FYNNEI. CDR3 DNA sequence: TGTGCCAGCAGTGCACAGGGATTCGACGAGCAGTACTTC. It codes for CASSAQGFDEQYF.

This clone was observed once. The chain uses TRBV7-2 and TRBJ1-5, with unresolved D. V lost 2 bases and J lost 0, with 8 bases in between. The CDR3 runs to 15 residues. Germline V gene sequence: CDR1 SGHTA, CDR2 FQGNSA. CDR3 bases: TGTGCCAGCAGCTTACAGGCCCTTAGCAATCAGCCCCAGCATTTT. This sequence encodes CASSLQALSNQPQHF. The full variable domain, its missing parts supplied by reference TRBV7-2 and TRBJ1-5, is GAGVSQSPSNKVTEKGKDVELRCDPISGHTALYWYRQSLGQGLEFLIYFQGNSAPDKSGLPSDRFSAERTGGSVSTLTIQRTQQEDSAVYLCASSLQALSNQPQHFGDGTRLSIL.

The V call is TRBV6-6, the J call TRBJ2-7; D may be TRBD1 (6 bases). The germline CDR1 and CDR2 sequences are MNHNY and SVGAGI (reference sequence). With 5 bases removed from V and 2 bases from J, the gap between germline ends came to 13 bases. CDR3 size: 14 residues. The CDR3 sequence: CASSRLQGPYEQYF. In DNA form, the CDR3 reads TGTGCCAGCAGTCGTTTACAGGGCCCCTACGAGCAGTACTTC.

The chain has TRBV29-1 and TRBJ1-2; D is perhaps TRBD1 (5 bases). The CDR3 spans 14 residues. Germline assignment: CDR1 SQVTM and CDR2 ANQGSEA. V was shortened by 6 bases and J by 4 bases, with 18 bases between the two germline ends. The CDR3 loop is CSVLWGRGGYGYTF. In DNA, the CDR3 is TGCAGCGTCTTATGGGGACGGGGGGGCTATGGCTACACCTTC.

This chain uses TRBV5-4 with TRBJ1-3; 7 nucleotides match TRBD1. Germline V gene data show CDR1 as SGHNT and CDR2 as YYREEE (reference sequence). The junction had 11 bases not matched to a gene; V was cut back by 6 bases and J by 5 bases. The CDR3 length is 15 residues. Written as DNA, the CDR3 is TGTGCCAGCAAATCTGACCCAGGGGGAAGAAACACCATATATTTT. It encodes CASKSDPGGRNTIYF.

The chain carries TRBV29-1 and TRBJ2-3; D ambiguous. Germline V gene lookup returns CDR1 SQVTM and CDR2 ANQGSEA. Between the trimmed V and J ends, which lost 5 bases and 4 bases, there was a span of 16 bases. CDR3 length equals 14 residues. The CDR3 sequence is CSVRPGGGSDTQYF. CDR3 sequence (DNA): TGCAGCGTTCGACCGGGTGGCGGTTCAGATACGCAGTATTTT.

This chain connects TRBV29-1 to TRBJ2-2, with a tentative D call TRBD2 (5 bases). The CDR3 length is 13 residues. Trimming shortened V by 3 bases and J by 0 bases, and 5 bases separated the two germline ends. Germline assignment: CDR1 SQVTM and CDR2 ANQGSEA. CDR3 sequence: CSVDGTNTGELFF. The CDR3 bases are TGCAGCGTTGACGGGACGAACACCGGGGAGCTGTTTTTT.